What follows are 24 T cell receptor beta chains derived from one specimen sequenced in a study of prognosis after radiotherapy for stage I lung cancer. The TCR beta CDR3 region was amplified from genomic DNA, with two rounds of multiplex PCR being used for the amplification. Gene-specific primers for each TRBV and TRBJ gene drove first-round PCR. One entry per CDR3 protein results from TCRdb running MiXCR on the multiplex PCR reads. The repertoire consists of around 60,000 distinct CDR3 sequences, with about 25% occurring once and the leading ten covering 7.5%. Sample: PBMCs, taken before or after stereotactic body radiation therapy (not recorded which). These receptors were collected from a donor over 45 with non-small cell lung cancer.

CDR3 sequence (DNA): TGCAGTGCTAGCGCACACAAGGGGGCGCGGGAGACCCAGTACTTC. Translating it yields CSASAHKGARETQYF. The chain has TRBV20-1 and TRBJ2-5, with TRBD1 identical over 7 bases. This CDR3 has 15 residues. The V gene's germline CDR1 is DFQATT and CDR2 SNEGSKA (reference sequence). J lost 5 bases, V lost 3 bases, and 12 bases had no gene match.

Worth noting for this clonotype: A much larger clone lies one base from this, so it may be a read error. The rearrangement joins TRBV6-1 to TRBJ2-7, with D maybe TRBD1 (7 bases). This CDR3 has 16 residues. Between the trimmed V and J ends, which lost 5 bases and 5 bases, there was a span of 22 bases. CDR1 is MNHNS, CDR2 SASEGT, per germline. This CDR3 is CASSTRGARYVNEQYF. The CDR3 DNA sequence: TGTGCCAGCAGTACCAGGGGGGCGCGGTACGTCAACGAGCAGTACTTC.

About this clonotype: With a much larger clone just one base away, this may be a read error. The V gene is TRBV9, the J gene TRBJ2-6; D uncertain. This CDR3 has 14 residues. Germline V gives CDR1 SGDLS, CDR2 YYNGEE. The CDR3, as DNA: TGTGCCAGCAGCCCAGGATCTGGGTCCAACGTCCTGACTTTC. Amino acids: CASSPGSGSNVLTF.

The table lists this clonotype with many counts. The CDR3 nucleotides read TGCAGTGCTAGTGGCGGGGGTGCGAATGAGCAGTTCTTC. It is translated as CSASGGGANEQFF. This chain links TRBV20-1 with TRBJ2-1; 7 bases are a match to TRBD2. CDR3 length equals 13 residues. V dropped 3 bases and J dropped 7; count of bases not matched to a gene: 6. Germline V gene sequence: CDR1 DFQATT, CDR2 SNEGSKA (reference sequence).

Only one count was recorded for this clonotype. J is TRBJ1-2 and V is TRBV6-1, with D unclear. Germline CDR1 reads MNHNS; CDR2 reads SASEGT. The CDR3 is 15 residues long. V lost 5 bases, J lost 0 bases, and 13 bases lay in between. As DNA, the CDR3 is TGTGCCAGCAGTATGTGGGGAATCGCTAACTATGGCTACACCTTC. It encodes CASSMWGIANYGYTF.

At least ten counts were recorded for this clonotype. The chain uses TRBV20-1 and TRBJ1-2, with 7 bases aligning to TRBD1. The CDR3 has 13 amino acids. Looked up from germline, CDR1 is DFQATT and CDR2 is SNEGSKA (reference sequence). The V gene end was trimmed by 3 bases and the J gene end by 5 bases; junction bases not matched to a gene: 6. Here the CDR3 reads CSARVDRDYGYTF. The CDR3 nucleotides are TGCAGTGCTAGGGTAGACAGGGATTATGGCTACACCTTC.

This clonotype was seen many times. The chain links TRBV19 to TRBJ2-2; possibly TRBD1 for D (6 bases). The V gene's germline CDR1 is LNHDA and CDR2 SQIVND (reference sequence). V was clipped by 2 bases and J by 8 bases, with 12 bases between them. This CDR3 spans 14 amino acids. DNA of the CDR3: TGTGCCAGTAGTATACGGACCAGGGGAGGGGAGCTGTTTTTT. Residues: CASSIRTRGGELFF.

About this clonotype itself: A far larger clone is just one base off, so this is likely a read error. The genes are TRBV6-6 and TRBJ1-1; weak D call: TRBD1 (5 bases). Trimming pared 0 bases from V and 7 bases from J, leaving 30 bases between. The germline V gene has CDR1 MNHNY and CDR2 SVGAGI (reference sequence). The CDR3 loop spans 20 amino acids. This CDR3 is CASSYSISGPRPQRSGEAFF. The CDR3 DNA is TGTGCCAGCAGTTACTCGATTTCGGGGCCCCGGCCTCAGAGGTCTGGTGAAGCTTTCTTT.

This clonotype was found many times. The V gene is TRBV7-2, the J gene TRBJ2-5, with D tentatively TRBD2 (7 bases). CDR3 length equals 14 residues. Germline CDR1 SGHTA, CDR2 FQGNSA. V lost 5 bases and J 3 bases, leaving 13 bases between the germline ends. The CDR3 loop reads CASSRGALKETQYF. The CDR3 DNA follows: TGTGCCAGCAGCCGGGGGGCCCTGAAAGAGACCCAGTACTTC.

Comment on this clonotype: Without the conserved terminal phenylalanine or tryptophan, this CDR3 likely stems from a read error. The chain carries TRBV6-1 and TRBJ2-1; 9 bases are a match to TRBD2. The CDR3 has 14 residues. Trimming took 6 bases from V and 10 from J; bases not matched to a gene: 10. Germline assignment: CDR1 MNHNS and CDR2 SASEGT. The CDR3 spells CASRAWTSEREQFL. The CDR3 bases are TGTGCCAGCAGAGCCTGGACTAGCGAACGCGAGCAGTTCCTC.

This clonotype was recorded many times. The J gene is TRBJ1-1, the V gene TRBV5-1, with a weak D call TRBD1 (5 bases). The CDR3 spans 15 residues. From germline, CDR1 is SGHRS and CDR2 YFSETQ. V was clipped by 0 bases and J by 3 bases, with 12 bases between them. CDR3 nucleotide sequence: TGCGCCAGCAGCTTGGCCGGGGACGGGTACACTGAAGCTTTCTTT. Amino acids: CASSLAGDGYTEAFF.

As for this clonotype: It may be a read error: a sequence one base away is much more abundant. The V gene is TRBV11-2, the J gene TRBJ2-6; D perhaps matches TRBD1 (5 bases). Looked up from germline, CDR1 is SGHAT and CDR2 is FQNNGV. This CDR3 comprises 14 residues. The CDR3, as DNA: TGTGTCACCAAACAGGACTCTGGGGCCAACGTCCTGACTTTC. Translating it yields CVTKQDSGANVLTF.

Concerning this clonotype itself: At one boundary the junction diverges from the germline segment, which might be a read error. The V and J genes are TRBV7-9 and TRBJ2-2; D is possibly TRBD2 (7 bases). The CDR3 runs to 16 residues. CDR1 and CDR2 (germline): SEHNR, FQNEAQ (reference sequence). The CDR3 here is CASSHLRGANNGELFF. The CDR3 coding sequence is TGTGCCAGCAGCCACCTCCGGGGGGCGAACAACGGGGAGCTGTTTTTT.

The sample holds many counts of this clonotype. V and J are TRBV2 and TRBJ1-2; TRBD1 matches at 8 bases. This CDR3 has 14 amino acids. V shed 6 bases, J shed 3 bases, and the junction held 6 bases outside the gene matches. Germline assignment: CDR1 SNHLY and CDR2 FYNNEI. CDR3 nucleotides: TGTGCCAGCAGCGCCTTGACAGGGGACTATGGCTACACCTTC. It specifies CASSALTGDYGYTF.

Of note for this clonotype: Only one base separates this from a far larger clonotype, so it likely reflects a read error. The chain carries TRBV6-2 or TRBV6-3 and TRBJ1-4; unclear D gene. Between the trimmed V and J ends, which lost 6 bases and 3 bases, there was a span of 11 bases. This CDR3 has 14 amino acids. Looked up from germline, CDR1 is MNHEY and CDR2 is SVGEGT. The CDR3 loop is CASSSESANEKLFF. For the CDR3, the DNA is TGTGCCAGCAGCTCAGAGTCTGCTAATGAAAAACTGTTTTTT.

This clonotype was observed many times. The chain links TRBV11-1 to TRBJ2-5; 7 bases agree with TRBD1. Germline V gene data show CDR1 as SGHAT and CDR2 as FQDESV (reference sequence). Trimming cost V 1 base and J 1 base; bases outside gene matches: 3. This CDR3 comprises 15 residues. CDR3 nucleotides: TGTGCCAGCAGCTTAGGTCCAGGGGGCCAAGAGACCCAGTACTTC. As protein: CASSLGPGGQETQYF.

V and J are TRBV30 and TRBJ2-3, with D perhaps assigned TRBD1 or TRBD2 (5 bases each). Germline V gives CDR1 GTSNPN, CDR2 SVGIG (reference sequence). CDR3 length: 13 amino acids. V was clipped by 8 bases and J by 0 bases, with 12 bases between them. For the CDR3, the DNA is TGTGCCGTCCTTGAGGGGAGCACAGATACGCAGTATTTT. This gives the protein CAVLEGSTDTQYF.

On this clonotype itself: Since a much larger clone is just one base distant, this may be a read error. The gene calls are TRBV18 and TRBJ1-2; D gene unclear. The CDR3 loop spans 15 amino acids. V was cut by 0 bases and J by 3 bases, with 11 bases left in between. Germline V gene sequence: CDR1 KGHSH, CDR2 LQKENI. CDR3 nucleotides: TGTGCCAGCTCACCACCGCAGGTGAGGGACTATGGCTACACCTTC. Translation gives CASSPPQVRDYGYTF.

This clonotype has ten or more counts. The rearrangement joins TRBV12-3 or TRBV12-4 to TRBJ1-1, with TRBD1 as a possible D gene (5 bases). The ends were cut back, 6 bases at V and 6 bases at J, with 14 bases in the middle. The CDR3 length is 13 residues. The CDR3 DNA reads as TGTGCCAGCAGAGATGGGGGTTTGGCTGAAGCTTTCTTT. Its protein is CASRDGGLAEAFF.

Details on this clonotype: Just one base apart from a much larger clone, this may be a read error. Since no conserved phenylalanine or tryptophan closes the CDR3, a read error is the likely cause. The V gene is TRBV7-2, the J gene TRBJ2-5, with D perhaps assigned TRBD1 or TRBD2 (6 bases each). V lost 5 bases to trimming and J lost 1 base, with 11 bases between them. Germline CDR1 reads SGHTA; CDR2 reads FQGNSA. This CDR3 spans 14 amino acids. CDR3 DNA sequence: TGTGCCAGCAGCCCGGGGGCGGTCCAAGAGACCCAGTACTTA. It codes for CASSPGAVQETQYL.

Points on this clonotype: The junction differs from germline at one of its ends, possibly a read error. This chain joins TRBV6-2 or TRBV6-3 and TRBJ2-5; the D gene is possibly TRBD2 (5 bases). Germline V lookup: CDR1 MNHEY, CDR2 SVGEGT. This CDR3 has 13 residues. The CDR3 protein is CASSLYGRENQYF. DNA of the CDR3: TGTGCCAGCAGTCTTTACGGAAGGGAGAACCAGTACTTC.

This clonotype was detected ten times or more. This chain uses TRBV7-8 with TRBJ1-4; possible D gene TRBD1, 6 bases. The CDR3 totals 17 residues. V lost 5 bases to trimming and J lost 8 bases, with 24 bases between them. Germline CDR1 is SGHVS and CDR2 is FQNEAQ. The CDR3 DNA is TGTGCCAGCAGCCCCCTAGGGCGTAGGGACATTAACGAAAAACTGTTTTTT. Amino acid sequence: CASSPLGRRDINEKLFF.

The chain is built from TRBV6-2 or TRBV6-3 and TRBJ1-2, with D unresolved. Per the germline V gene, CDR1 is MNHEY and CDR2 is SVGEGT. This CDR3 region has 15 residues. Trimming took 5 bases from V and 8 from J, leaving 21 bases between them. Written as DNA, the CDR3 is TGTGCCAGCAGTGAAGGAGGGTGCCTGACTTTAGGCTACACCTTC. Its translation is CASSEGGCLTLGYTF.

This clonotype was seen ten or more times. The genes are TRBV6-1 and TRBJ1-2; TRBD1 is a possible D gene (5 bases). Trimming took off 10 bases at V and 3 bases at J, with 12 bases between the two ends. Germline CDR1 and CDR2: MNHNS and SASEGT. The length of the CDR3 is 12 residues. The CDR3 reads CATGGRDYGYTF. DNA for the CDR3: TGTGCCACCGGGGGTAGGGACTATGGCTACACCTTC.